This passage covers 3 T cell receptor beta chains from one sample sequenced in a study of T-cell reconstitution after alpha-beta-depleted transplantation in children. Preparation of the TCRbeta library involved a method that used unique molecular identifiers. TCRdb fed the PCR reads into MiXCR, producing one record per CDR3 protein. Here the sample spans 600,000 to 700,000 distinct CDR3 sequences, 16% being singletons. The sample consisted of PBMCs from the stem cell graft donor, taken from the stem cell graft. These receptors all come from a human donor who donated a stem cell graft to a child with acute myeloid leukemia.

This chain links TRBV4-2 with TRBJ2-3; tentative D call: TRBD1 (7 bases). V was clipped by 3 bases and J by 5 bases, with 12 bases between them. The CDR3 is 14 residues long. Germline-derived CDR1 and CDR2 are LGHNA and YNFKEQ. The CDR3 DNA follows: TGTGCCAGCAGCCAGGCAGGGGGGAAAGATACGCAGTATTTT. This translates into CASSQAGGKDTQYF.

This clonotype was counted many times. The chain couples TRBV29-1 to TRBJ2-1; 7 positions match TRBD1. J gave up 4 bases and V 5 bases, and 8 bases lay outside the gene matches. Looked up from germline, CDR1 is SQVTM and CDR2 is ANQGSEA. The length of the CDR3 is 14 residues. The CDR3 DNA follows: TGCAGCGTTTACGACAGGGCTAGGTACAATGAGCAGTTCTTC. Amino acid sequence: CSVYDRARYNEQFF.

As regards this clonotype: Being one base from a much bigger clone, this may be a read error. This chain links TRBV5-6 with TRBJ2-1; D gene ambiguous. The CDR3 covers 12 residues. Germline values: CDR1 SGHDT, CDR2 YYEEEE. CDR3 amino acids: CASSHQDNVQFF. In nucleotides, the CDR3 is TGTGCCAGCAGCCATCAAGACAATGTGCAGTTCTTC. The whole variable domain, remainder taken from reference TRBV5-6 and TRBJ2-1, is DAGVTQSPTHLIKTRGQQVTLRCSPKSGHDTVSWYQQALGQGPQFIFQYYEEEERQRGNFPDRFSGHQFPNYSSELNVNALLLGDSALYLCASSHQDNVQFFGPGTRLTVL.